The 27 T cell receptor beta chains listed next were all sequenced from one sample in a study of blood T cells in healthy people across ages. Combining a sample-barcoded 5' primer with a J-beta primer mix, a second PCR ran for about 6 to 11 cycles. TCRdb redid the calling of the 5' RACE reads with MiXCR, one entry per CDR3 protein. The sample holds 1.4 million or so distinct CDR3 sequences, about 42% seen once. The sequenced sample consisted of blood. These receptors originate from a young woman in good health.

This chain uses TRBV27 with TRBJ2-7; D gene ambiguous. The germline gives CDR1 MNHEY, CDR2 SMNVEV (reference sequence). This CDR3 is built from 13 residues. Trimming shortened V by 6 bases and J by 5 bases, and 14 bases separated the two germline ends. The DNA for the CDR3 is TGTGCCAGCAGCCTCCGGCCCCTCAACGAGCAGTACTTC. Its protein is CASSLRPLNEQYF.

This rearrangement joins TRBV7-9 to TRBJ2-7, with D unresolved. Trimming removed 5 bases at V and 0 bases at J, with 14 bases between. The CDR3 length is 15 residues. In germline, CDR1 is SEHNR, CDR2 FQNEAQ (reference sequence). CDR3 in DNA: TGTGCCAGCAGCCTCTCACCGCCTAGCTCCTACGAGCAGTACTTC. This translates into CASSLSPPSSYEQYF.

In this sample, this clonotype turned up a few times. The chain carries TRBV24-1 and TRBJ1-2; a possible D gene is TRBD1 (5 bases). Trimming took off 4 bases at V and 8 bases at J, with 10 bases between the two ends. This CDR3 region has 12 residues. Germline CDR1 reads KGHDR; CDR2 reads SFDVKD. CDR3 protein: CATSDQGDGYTF. CDR3 in DNA: TGTGCCACCAGTGACCAGGGAGACGGCTACACCTTC.

This clonotype was detected only a few times. The J gene is TRBJ2-1, the V gene TRBV20-1; 7 nucleotides align to TRBD2. Germline CDR1 reads DFQATT; CDR2 reads SNEGSKA (reference sequence). CDR3 length: 13 amino acids. V was clipped by 5 bases and J by 7 bases; unmatched bases: 8. CDR3 in amino acids: CSAERGIQNEQFF. In nucleotides, the CDR3 is TGCAGTGCTGAGCGGGGTATACAAAATGAGCAGTTCTTC.

This clonotype turned up a few times. The V call is TRBV7-2, the J call TRBJ2-3; no definite D call. Germline CDR1 is SGHTA and CDR2 is FQGNSA. Deletions cut 4 bases from V and 6 bases from J, with 8 bases between. The CDR3 totals 12 residues. The CDR3 here is CASSWAADTQYF. Written as DNA, the CDR3 is TGTGCCAGCAGCTGGGCTGCGGATACGCAGTATTTT.

This clonotype was observed a handful of times. This sequence joins TRBV3-1 and TRBJ2-1; no reliable D call. V lost 0 bases to trimming and J lost 8 bases, with 8 bases between them. This CDR3 contains 13 residues. Germline V CDR1 and CDR2: LGHDT, YNNKEL (reference sequence). The CDR3 reads CASSQEVTDEQFF. The CDR3 nucleotides read TGTGCCAGCAGCCAAGAGGTTACGGATGAGCAGTTCTTC.

Notes on this clonotype: Being one base from a much bigger clone, this may be a read error. DNA of the CDR3: TGCAGCGTCTCCCGGGACAGACAAGAGACCCAGTTCTTC. Residues: CSVSRDRQETQFF. The chain recombines TRBV29-1 with TRBJ2-5; 7 bases match TRBD1. The DNA end is more similar to TRBJ2-1, so the J call may be wrong. The CDR3 loop spans 13 amino acids. From germline, CDR1 is SQVTM and CDR2 ANQGSEA.

The chain uses TRBV30 and TRBJ2-7; D is unresolved. The J call may not be correct, given that the DNA end is closer to TRBJ2-5. The germline CDR1 and CDR2 sequences are GTSNPN and SVGIG (reference sequence). The CDR3 is made up of 13 amino acids. Here the CDR3 reads CAWSGSETETQYF. The CDR3, as DNA: TGTGCCTGGAGTGGGAGCGAAACAGAGACCCAGTACTTC.

There are a few counts of this clonotype. The gene calls are TRBV20-1 and TRBJ1-5; D is uncertain. The CDR3 spans 13 residues. V lost 6 bases and J 3 bases, leaving 12 bases between the germline ends. Germline CDR1 is DFQATT and CDR2 is SNEGSKA (reference sequence). DNA of the CDR3: TGCAGTGCCAACCAACGGCTCAATCAGCCCCAGCATTTT. Protein: CSANQRLNQPQHF.

On this clonotype itself: One end of the junction fails to match germline, which may point to a read error. The chain couples TRBV12-3 or TRBV12-4 to TRBJ2-3, with D possibly being TRBD2 (6 bases). The CDR3 is 14 amino acids. The CDR3, as DNA: TGTGCCAGCAGTTTATACGGGAGAGAAGATACGCAATATTTT. Protein: CASSLYGREDTQYF.

The V and J genes are TRBV7-6 and TRBJ2-5; D unclear. Per the germline V gene, CDR1 is SGHVS and CDR2 is FNYEAQ. V lost 5 bases to trimming and J lost 4 bases, with 11 bases between them. CDR3 length equals 13 residues. The CDR3 spells CASSLSNLETQYF. In nucleotides, the CDR3 is TGTGCCAGCAGCCTAAGTAATCTAGAGACCCAGTACTTC. Combining the CDR3 with reference TRBV7-6 and TRBJ2-5 gives the whole variable domain GAGVSQSPRYKVTKRGQDVALRCDPISGHVSLYWYRQALGQGPEFLTYFNYEAQQDKSGLPNDRFSAERPEGSISTLTIQRTEQRDSAMYRCASSLSNLETQYFGPGTRLLVL.

This chain connects TRBV7-9 to TRBJ2-1; TRBD1 matches at 7 bases. V lost 5 bases and J lost 3; bases outside the gene matches: 4. The germline CDR1 and CDR2 sequences are SEHNR and FQNEAQ (reference sequence). The CDR3 sequence is 14 residues long. This CDR3 reads CASSTGVFYNEQFF. CDR3 bases: TGTGCCAGCAGCACAGGGGTTTTCTACAATGAGCAGTTCTTC. The entire variable domain, with the rest obtained from reference TRBV7-9 and TRBJ2-1, is as follows: DTGVSQNPRHKITKRGQNVTFRCDPISEHNRLYWYRQTLGQGPEFLTYFQNEAQLEKSRLLSDRFSAERPKGSFSTLEIQRTEQGDSAMYLCASSTGVFYNEQFFGPGTRLTVL.

This clonotype was detected ten times or more. The chain has TRBV12-3 or TRBV12-4 and TRBJ2-1; 7 nucleotides align to TRBD2. V lost 6 bases to trimming and J lost 0 bases; unmatched junction nucleotides: 8. This CDR3 contains 16 residues. CDR3 amino acids: CASRPGGPSSYNEQFF. The CDR3 bases are TGTGCCAGCAGACCGGGGGGTCCCAGCTCCTACAATGAGCAGTTCTTC.

This chain links TRBV11-2 with TRBJ1-2; 9 nucleotides match TRBD1. CDR3 length equals 15 residues. CDR1 is SGHAT and CDR2 is FQNNGV in the germline V gene. V shed 5 bases and J 8 bases; nucleotides not matched to a gene: 12. CDR3 amino acids: CASSRLGQGFEGYTF. DNA for the CDR3: TGTGCCAGCAGCCGTCTGGGACAGGGTTTTGAAGGCTACACCTTC.

This clonotype has just a few counts. CDR3 bases: TGTGCCATCAGCCCCCCTAGGACAGGGGACTTCTATGGCTACACCTTC. Its protein is CAISPPRTGDFYGYTF. V usage is TRBV10-3 and J usage is TRBJ1-2, with 9 nucleotides matching TRBD1. The CDR3 loop spans 16 amino acids. J lost 4 bases, V lost 6 bases, and 12 bases had no gene match. Germline V gene lookup returns CDR1 ENHRY and CDR2 SYGVKD.

This chain connects TRBV18 to TRBJ2-3, with TRBD2 matching 8 bases. The CDR3 runs to 16 residues. The junction had 3 bases not matched to a gene; V was cut back by 1 base and J by 0 bases. Looked up from germline, CDR1 is KGHSH and CDR2 is LQKENI. CDR3 DNA: TGTGCCAGCTCACCACGCAGCGGGGGTAGCACAGATACGCAGTATTTT. Translated: CASSPRSGGSTDTQYF.

This clonotype appeared a few times. The rearrangement uses TRBV25-1 and TRBJ1-1; no definite D call. The CDR3 loop spans 15 amino acids. V was trimmed by 1 base and J by 3 bases, leaving 12 bases between them. CDR1 is MGHDK and CDR2 is SYGVNS in the germline V gene. This CDR3 reads CASSESKGGYTEAFF. The CDR3 nucleotides are TGTGCCAGCAGTGAATCGAAGGGCGGGTACACTGAAGCTTTCTTT.

This clonotype was counted between two and nine times. The chain carries TRBV20-1 and TRBJ2-1, with a weak D call TRBD2 (5 bases). V was cut by 6 bases and J by 9 bases, with 21 bases left in between. This CDR3 region has 14 residues. The V gene's germline CDR1 is DFQATT and CDR2 SNEGSKA (reference sequence). In DNA, the CDR3 is TGCAGTGCCGAGGGAGCCGGTTGGAGGAGTGAGCAGTTCTTC. Amino acids: CSAEGAGWRSEQFF.

The CDR3 protein is CASSRGPFGTGAYEQYF. CDR3 in DNA: TGTGCCAGCAGTCGAGGACCCTTCGGGACAGGGGCCTACGAGCAGTACTTC. V usage is TRBV27 and J usage is TRBJ2-7, with 10 bases aligning to TRBD1. This CDR3 has 17 residues. The ends lost 5 bases at V and 2 bases at J; junction bases unmatched: 12. The germline V gene has CDR1 MNHEY and CDR2 SMNVEV (reference sequence).

This chain joins TRBV6-6 and TRBJ2-7; TRBD2 is a possible D gene (5 bases). The CDR3 totals 14 residues. Per the germline V gene, CDR1 is MNHNY and CDR2 is SVGAGI (reference sequence). Trimming took 11 bases from V and 4 from J, leaving 21 bases between them. The CDR3 here is CASRPLAGGYEQYF. The CDR3, as DNA: TGTGCCTCTCGCCCCCTAGCCGGTGGGTACGAGCAGTACTTC.

This clonotype appeared a few times. This chain uses TRBV2 with TRBJ2-3; D remains ambiguous. The CDR3 runs 12 residues. CDR1 is SNHLY, CDR2 FYNNEI, per germline. V lost 7 bases, J lost 0 bases, and 5 bases lay in between. The CDR3: CASKTSTDTQYF. The CDR3 nucleotides are TGTGCCAGCAAGACTAGCACAGATACGCAGTATTTT.

Comment on this clonotype: This may be a read error: a much more frequent sequence differs by one nucleotide. V usage is TRBV10-3 and J usage is TRBJ2-4; 11 positions agree with TRBD2. The end of the DNA fits TRBJ2-7 better, so the J call may be wrong. The germline CDR1 and CDR2 sequences are ENHRY and SYGVKD. The CDR3 covers 16 residues. CDR3 loop: CVISETTGTSGYEQYF. In DNA, the CDR3 is TGTGTCATCAGTGAGACCACCGGGACTAGCGGATACGAGCAGTACTTC.

The V call is TRBV23-1, the J call TRBJ1-2; 9 bases align to TRBD1. TRBV23-1 is filed as an ORF, its function uncertain. Unmatched junction bases numbered 12, after V lost 7 bases and J lost 9 bases. The CDR3 extends over 14 amino acids. CDR3 coding DNA: TGCGCCAGCACCGGACCGGGACAGGGCTACAGCTACACCTTC. Translating gives CASTGPGQGYSYTF.

The J gene is TRBJ2-5, the V gene TRBV18, with D possibly matching TRBD1 (6 bases). The ends were cut back, 3 bases at V and 5 bases at J, with 13 bases in the middle. Per the germline V gene, CDR1 is KGHSH and CDR2 is LQKENI. The CDR3 consists of 14 residues. The CDR3 sequence is CASSPGQGSETQYF. The CDR3 DNA reads as TGTGCCAGCTCACCCGGCCAGGGGTCCGAGACCCAGTACTTC.

This clonotype was observed once. This chain joins TRBV2 and TRBJ2-3; 10 positions match TRBD2. The CDR3 runs to 15 residues. V trimming: 7 bases; J trimming: 4 bases; junction bases outside the gene matches: 8. Germline V gives CDR1 SNHLY, CDR2 FYNNEI. This CDR3 is CASMERGGLADTQYF. The CDR3 DNA follows: TGTGCCAGCATGGAGCGGGGGGGCCTCGCAGATACGCAGTATTTT.

This rearrangement joins TRBV20-1 to TRBJ1-5; D gene unclear. Germline CDR1 reads DFQATT; CDR2 reads SNEGSKA (reference sequence). The length of the CDR3 is 12 residues. The V gene lost 1 base and the J gene lost 7 bases, with 8 bases spanning the gap. This CDR3 is CSARVGSQPQHF. The CDR3 bases are TGCAGTGCTAGAGTGGGGAGCCAGCCCCAGCATTTT.

The chain is built from TRBV7-9 and TRBJ2-3; 12 bases are a match to TRBD2. Germline CDR1 is SEHNR and CDR2 is FQNEAQ (reference sequence). The CDR3 is 17 amino acids. V lost 2 bases, J lost 7 bases, and 10 bases stayed unmatched. The DNA for the CDR3 is TGTGCCAGCAGCTTATCCCCCGCTAGCGGGGGGGCGTATACGCAGTATTTT. Translated: CASSLSPASGGAYTQYF.